The 15 T cell receptor beta chains listed next were all sequenced from one sample in a study of regulatory T cells in long-lasting Graves disease. To make TCR beta libraries, researchers used iRepertoire HTBI primers and Arm-PCR of CDR3 regions. In TCRdb, the multiplex PCR reads were re-called with MiXCR into one record per CDR3 protein. This sample has a few hundred thousand distinct CDR3 sequences, with 15% to 20% found just once. Time point of the sample: newly diagnosed GD, antithyroid drugs for less than 3 months. The TCR library was made from RNA that had been extracted from PBMCs in TRIzol. The sample was peripheral blood mononuclear cells (PBMCs), taken at new diagnosis, from a patient treated with antithyroid drugs. These receptors were obtained from a female donor with Graves disease.

This clonotype came up many times. This chain uses TRBV24-1 with TRBJ2-5; either TRBD1 or TRBD2 may fit D (5 bases each). V shed 3 bases and J shed 5 bases, with 15 bases lying between them. This CDR3 comprises 15 residues. CDR1 is KGHDR, CDR2 SFDVKD, per germline. CDR3 DNA: TGTGCCACCAGTGATGGAACGGGGCGGAGGGAGACCCAGTACTTC. It codes for CATSDGTGRRETQYF.

The sample holds many counts of this clonotype. V gene TRBV3-1 combines with J gene TRBJ1-1; 7 bases are shared with TRBD1. The CDR3 loop spans 14 amino acids. CDR1 is LGHDT and CDR2 is YNNKEL in the germline V gene (reference sequence). The V and J ends lost 2 bases and 4 bases, in that order; junction bases with no gene match: 4. In nucleotides, the CDR3 is TGTGCCAGCAGCCAAAATCAGGGGGGCACTGAAGCTTTCTTT. Its protein is CASSQNQGGTEAFF.

This clonotype was recorded at least ten times. The chain uses TRBV27 and TRBJ2-7, with TRBD1 identical over 11 bases. The CDR3 is 21 amino acids. Germline-derived CDR1 and CDR2 are MNHEY and SMNVEV (reference sequence). With 5 bases clipped from V and 6 bases from J, the junction kept 27 bases outside the gene matches. The CDR3: CASSPPAGQGATSRRWGEQYF. CDR3 nucleotide sequence: TGTGCCAGCAGTCCCCCCGCTGGACAGGGGGCAACTAGCCGACGATGGGGCGAGCAGTACTTC.

This clonotype was recorded at least ten times. The V and J genes are TRBV12-3 or TRBV12-4 and TRBJ1-6; D is unresolved. The V end was cut by 5 bases, the J end by 7 bases, with 3 bases between. CDR3 length equals 11 residues. The CDR3 DNA is TGTGCCAGCAGTGAGAATTCACCCCTCCACTTT. Translating gives CASSENSPLHF.

V is TRBV24-1 and J is TRBJ2-2, with 14 positions matching TRBD2. Germline CDR1 reads KGHDR; CDR2 reads SFDVKD. V dropped 4 bases and J dropped 6; count of bases not matched to a gene: 9. The CDR3 loop spans 18 amino acids. The CDR3 is CATSDSGTSGSMPGELFF. The CDR3 coding sequence is TGTGCCACCAGTGACTCCGGGACTAGCGGGAGTATGCCCGGGGAGCTGTTTTTT.

This clonotype came up many times. This chain connects TRBV10-2 to TRBJ2-5; 12 nucleotides line up with TRBD1. The CDR3 is 16 amino acids. Germline V lookup: CDR1 WSHSY, CDR2 SAAADI. The J segment lost 5 bases and the V segment lost 8 bases, leaving 12 bases of the junction unmatched. The CDR3 coding sequence is TGCGCCAGCTGGGACCCCGGGACAGGGGGCGAGGAGACCCAGTACTTC. Translation gives CASWDPGTGGEETQYF.

This clonotype has at least ten counts. J is TRBJ1-5 and V is TRBV27; no clear D gene. The CDR3 spans 14 residues. Germline assignment: CDR1 MNHEY and CDR2 SMNVEV (reference sequence). Trimming cost V 4 bases and J 2 bases, with 9 bases left between them. The chain's CDR3 is CASSSRLGNQPQHF. CDR3 sequence (DNA): TGTGCCAGCAGTTCTAGACTGGGCAATCAGCCCCAGCATTTT.

This clonotype was counted ten times or more. The genes are TRBV11-2 and TRBJ2-1; the D is unclear. Germline loops: CDR1 SGHAT, CDR2 FQNNGV. With 6 bases removed from V and 6 bases from J, the gap between germline ends came to 18 bases. The CDR3 covers 15 residues. CDR3 bases: TGTGCCAGCAGGCCGGGCGCCGACCCTGCCAATGAGCAGTTCTTC. As protein: CASRPGADPANEQFF.

This clonotype was seen many times. In nucleotides, the CDR3 is TGCAGTGCTAGAGTGCAGGGAGGACTCGGTCAGCCCCAGCATTTT. It yields the protein CSARVQGGLGQPQHF. This chain links TRBV20-1 with TRBJ1-5; TRBD1 is a possible D gene (5 bases). The length of the CDR3 is 15 residues. The germline V gene has CDR1 DFQATT and CDR2 SNEGSKA (reference sequence). V lost 1 base to trimming and J lost 6 bases, with 16 bases between them.

At least ten counts were recorded for this clonotype. The gene calls are TRBV20-1 and TRBJ1-5, with D maybe TRBD1 (6 bases). Germline V lookup: CDR1 DFQATT, CDR2 SNEGSKA (reference sequence). The CDR3 runs 14 residues. V lost 5 bases, J lost 0 bases, and 11 bases lay in between. CDR3 protein: CSAADSNSNQPQHF. CDR3 nucleotide sequence: TGCAGTGCTGCGGACAGCAATAGCAATCAGCCCCAGCATTTT.

There are many counts of this clonotype. The V gene is TRBV28, the J gene TRBJ2-1; D gene ambiguous. Trimming stripped 3 bases from V and 8 bases from J, with 2 bases between. Looked up from germline, CDR1 is MDHEN and CDR2 is SYDVKM. This CDR3 has 10 amino acids. The CDR3 coding sequence is TGTGCCAGCAGTTTCCATGAGCAGTTCTTC. Protein: CASSFHEQFF.

This clonotype came up many times. This chain connects TRBV12-3 or TRBV12-4 to TRBJ2-3; D tentatively reads TRBD1 or TRBD2 (5 bases each). Trimming shortened V by 6 bases and J by 8 bases, and 15 bases separated the two germline ends. The CDR3 loop spans 13 amino acids. The CDR3, as DNA: TGTGCCAGCAGCGCAGGTGGGGCGGGTACGCAGTATTTT. It encodes CASSAGGAGTQYF.

This clonotype appeared many times. The CDR3 region has the DNA TGCAGTGCTAGAGACAGACACACTGAAGCTTTCTTT. Protein sequence: CSARDRHTEAFF. The chain recombines TRBV20-1 with TRBJ1-1; the D is unclear. Germline V gene sequence: CDR1 DFQATT, CDR2 SNEGSKA (reference sequence). The CDR3 extends over 12 amino acids. Trimming took 0 bases from V and 3 from J, leaving 5 bases between them.

Note on this clonotype: A far larger clone is a single base away, which makes a read error likely. J is TRBJ2-1 and V is TRBV9, with 15 bases fitting TRBD2. This CDR3 spans 18 amino acids. Germline V gives CDR1 SGDLS, CDR2 YYNGEE. V lost 4 bases, J lost 2 bases, and 7 bases stayed unmatched. CDR3 coding DNA: TGTGCCAGCAGCTCCGGGACTAGCGGGAGGTCGGCCTACAATGAGCAGTTCTTC. Amino acid sequence: CASSSGTSGRSAYNEQFF.

At least ten counts were recorded for this clonotype. The genes are TRBV7-9 and TRBJ2-5; 8 nucleotides match TRBD1. The CDR3 is 14 residues long. Trimming removed 5 bases from V and 7 bases from J; junction bases left unmatched: 9. In germline, CDR1 is SEHNR, CDR2 FQNEAQ (reference sequence). The CDR3 spells CASSESRGRGTQYF. CDR3 bases: TGTGCCAGCAGCGAGAGCAGGGGGCGAGGGACCCAGTACTTC.